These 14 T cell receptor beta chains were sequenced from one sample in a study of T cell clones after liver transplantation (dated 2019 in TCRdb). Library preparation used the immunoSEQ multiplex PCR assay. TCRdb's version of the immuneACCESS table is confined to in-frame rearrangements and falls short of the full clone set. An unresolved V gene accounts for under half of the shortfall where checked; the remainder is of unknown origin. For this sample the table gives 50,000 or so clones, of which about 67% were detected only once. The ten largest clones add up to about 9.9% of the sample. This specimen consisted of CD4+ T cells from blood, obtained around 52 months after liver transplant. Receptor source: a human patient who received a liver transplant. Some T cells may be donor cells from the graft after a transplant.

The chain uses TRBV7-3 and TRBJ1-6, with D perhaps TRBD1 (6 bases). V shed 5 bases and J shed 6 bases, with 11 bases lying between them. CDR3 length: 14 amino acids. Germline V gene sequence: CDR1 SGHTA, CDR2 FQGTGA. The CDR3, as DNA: TGTGCCAGCAGCCCCACGGGGGCTAATTCACCCCTCCACTTT. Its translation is CASSPTGANSPLHF.

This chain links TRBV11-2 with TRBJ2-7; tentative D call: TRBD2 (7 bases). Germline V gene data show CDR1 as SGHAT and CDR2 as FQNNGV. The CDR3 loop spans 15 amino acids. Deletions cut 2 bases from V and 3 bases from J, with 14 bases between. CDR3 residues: CASSLYGGGNYEQYF. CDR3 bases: TGTGCCAGCAGCTTATATGGCGGGGGCAACTACGAGCAGTACTTC. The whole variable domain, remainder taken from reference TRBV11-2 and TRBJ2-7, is EAGVAQSPRYKIIEKRQSVAFWCNPISGHATLYWYQQILGQGPKLLIQFQNNGVVDDSQLPKDRFSAERLKGVDSTLKIQPAKLEDSAVYLCASSLYGGGNYEQYFGPGTRLTVT.

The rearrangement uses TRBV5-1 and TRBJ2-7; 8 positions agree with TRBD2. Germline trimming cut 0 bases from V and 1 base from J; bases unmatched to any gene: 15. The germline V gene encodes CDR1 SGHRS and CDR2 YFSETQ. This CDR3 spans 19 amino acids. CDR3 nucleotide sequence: TGCGCCAGCAGCTTGGGGCCCTCGGGGGGGGCTGATGGATCCTACGAGCAGTACTTC. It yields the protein CASSLGPSGGADGSYEQYF.

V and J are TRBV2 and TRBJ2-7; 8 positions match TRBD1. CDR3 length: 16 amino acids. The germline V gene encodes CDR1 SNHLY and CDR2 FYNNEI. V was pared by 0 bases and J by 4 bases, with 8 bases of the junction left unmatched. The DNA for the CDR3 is TGTGCCAGCAGTGAAGCGCGTACAGGGGGAAGATACGAGCAGTACTTC. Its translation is CASSEARTGGRYEQYF. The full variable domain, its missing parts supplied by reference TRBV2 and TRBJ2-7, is EPEVTQTPSHQVTQMGQEVILRCVPISNHLYFYWYRQILGQKVEFLVSFYNNEISEKSEIFDDQFSVERPDGSNFTLKIRSTKLEDSAMYFCASSEARTGGRYEQYFGPGTRLTVT.

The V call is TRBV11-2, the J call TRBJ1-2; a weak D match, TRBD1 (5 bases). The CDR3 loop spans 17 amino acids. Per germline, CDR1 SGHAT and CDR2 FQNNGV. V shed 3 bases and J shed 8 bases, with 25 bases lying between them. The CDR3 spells CASSLALRRRGARGYTF. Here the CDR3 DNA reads TGTGCCAGCAGCTTGGCTCTCCGCCGTCGAGGGGCACGGGGCTACACCTTC.

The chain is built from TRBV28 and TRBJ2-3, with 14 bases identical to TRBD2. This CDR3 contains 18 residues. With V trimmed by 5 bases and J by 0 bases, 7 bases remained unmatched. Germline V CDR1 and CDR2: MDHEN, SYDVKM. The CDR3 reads CASSAGTSGRSSTDTQYF. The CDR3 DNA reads TGTGCCAGCAGTGCCGGGACTAGCGGGAGATCTAGCACAGATACGCAGTATTTT.

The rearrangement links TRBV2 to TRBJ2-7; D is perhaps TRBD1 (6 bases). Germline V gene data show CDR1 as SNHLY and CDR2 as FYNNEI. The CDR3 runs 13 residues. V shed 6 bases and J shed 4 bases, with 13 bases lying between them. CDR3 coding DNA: TGTGCCAGCAGGGGGACATTTAATTACGAGCAGTACTTC. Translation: CASRGTFNYEQYF.

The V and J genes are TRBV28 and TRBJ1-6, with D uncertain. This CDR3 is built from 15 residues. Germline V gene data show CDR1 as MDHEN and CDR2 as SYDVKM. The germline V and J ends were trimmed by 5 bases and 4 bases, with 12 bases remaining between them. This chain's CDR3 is CASSGADSYNSPLHF. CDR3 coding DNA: TGTGCCAGCAGTGGTGCGGACTCGTATAATTCACCCCTCCACTTT.

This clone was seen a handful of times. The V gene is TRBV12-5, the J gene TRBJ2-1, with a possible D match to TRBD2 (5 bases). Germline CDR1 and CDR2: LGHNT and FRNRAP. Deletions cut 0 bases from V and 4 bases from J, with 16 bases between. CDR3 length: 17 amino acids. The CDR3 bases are TGTGCTAGTGGTTTGGTACGAAACGGGAAGTATTACAATGAGCAGTTCTTC. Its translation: CASGLVRNGKYYNEQFF.

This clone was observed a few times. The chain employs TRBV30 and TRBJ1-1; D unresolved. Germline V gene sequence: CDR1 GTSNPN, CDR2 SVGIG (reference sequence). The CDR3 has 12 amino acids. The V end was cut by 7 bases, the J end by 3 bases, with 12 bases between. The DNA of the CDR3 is TGTGCCTCCCAACTAGAGGACACTGAAGCTTTCTTT. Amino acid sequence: CASQLEDTEAFF.

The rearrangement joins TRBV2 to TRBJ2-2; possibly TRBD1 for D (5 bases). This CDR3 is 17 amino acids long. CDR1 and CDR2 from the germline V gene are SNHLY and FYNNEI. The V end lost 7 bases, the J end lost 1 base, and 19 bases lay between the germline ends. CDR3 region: CASTRNEGHMNTGELFF. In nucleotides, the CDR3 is TGTGCCAGCACTCGGAATGAAGGACACATGAACACCGGGGAGCTGTTTTTT.

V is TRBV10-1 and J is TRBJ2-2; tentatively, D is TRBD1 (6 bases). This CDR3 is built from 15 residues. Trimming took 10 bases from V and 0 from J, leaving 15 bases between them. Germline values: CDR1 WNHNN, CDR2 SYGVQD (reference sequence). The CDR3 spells CAIDQGPANTGELFF. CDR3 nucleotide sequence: TGCGCCATCGATCAGGGGCCTGCGAACACCGGGGAGCTGTTTTTT.

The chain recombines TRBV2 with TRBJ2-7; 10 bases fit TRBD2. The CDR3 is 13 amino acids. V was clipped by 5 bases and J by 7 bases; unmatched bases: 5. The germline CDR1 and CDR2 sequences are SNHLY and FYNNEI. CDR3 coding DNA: TGTGCCAGCAGTAGCGGGGGGGCGAGAGAGCAGTACTTC. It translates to CASSSGGAREQYF.

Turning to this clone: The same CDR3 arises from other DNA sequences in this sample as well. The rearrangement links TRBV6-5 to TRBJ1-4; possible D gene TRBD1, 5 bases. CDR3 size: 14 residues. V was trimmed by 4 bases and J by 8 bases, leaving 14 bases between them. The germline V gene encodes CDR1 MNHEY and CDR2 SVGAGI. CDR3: CASSFGQEGEKLFF. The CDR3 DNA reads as TGTGCCAGCAGTTTCGGACAAGAGGGGGAAAAACTGTTTTTT.